Below, 23 T cell receptor beta chains from the same sample are listed, as sequenced in a study of blood T cell repertoires in COVID-19. Repertoires were generated with immunoSEQ multiplex PCR, while TCRdb's copy carries only in-frame clones and drops some. The sample lists approximately 93,000 clones; 75% to 85% were seen once. Material: peripheral blood. The receptor source for this set is a woman over 75 with acute or convalescent COVID-19.

A single count supports this clone. The V call is TRBV7-2, the J call TRBJ2-1; TRBD2 might be the D (5 bases). The V and J ends lost 5 bases and 13 bases respectively, with 24 bases between them. Germline assignment: CDR1 SGHTA and CDR2 FQGNSA. This CDR3 has 15 amino acids. CDR3 protein: CASSPSGQGQLTQFF. CDR3 DNA sequence: TGTGCCAGCAGCCCGAGCGGTCAAGGTCAGCTAACACAGTTCTTC.

The V gene is TRBV29-1, the J gene TRBJ1-1; TRBD1 agrees at 10 bases. CDR3 length: 14 residues. V lost 7 bases and J lost 2; bases outside the gene matches: 7. Germline lookup yields CDR1 SQVTM and CDR2 ANQGSEA. The CDR3, as DNA: TGCAGCGCATTTCGACAGGGGGCAAACACTGAAGCTTTCTTT. This codes for CSAFRQGANTEAFF.

This clone was counted once. The V gene is TRBV7-9, the J gene TRBJ1-4, with 7 nucleotides matching TRBD1. In germline, CDR1 is SEHNR, CDR2 FQNEAQ (reference sequence). The V gene end was trimmed by 2 bases and the J gene end by 3 bases; junction bases not matched to a gene: 3. The CDR3 has 15 residues. For the CDR3, the DNA is TGTGCCAGCAGCTTAAGGGACAGTTCTAATGAAAAACTGTTTTTT. As protein: CASSLRDSSNEKLFF. The full variable domain, rest sourced from reference TRBV7-9 and TRBJ1-4, is DTGVSQNPRHKITKRGQNVTFRCDPISEHNRLYWYRQTLGQGPEFLTYFQNEAQLEKSRLLSDRFSAERPKGSFSTLEIQRTEQGDSAMYLCASSLRDSSNEKLFFGSGTQLSVL.

The chain has TRBV27 and TRBJ1-5, with unresolved D. Germline V gene lookup returns CDR1 MNHEY and CDR2 SMNVEV (reference sequence). The V gene lost 0 bases and the J gene lost 2 bases, with 8 bases spanning the gap. There are 15 residues in the CDR3. The CDR3: CASSLSFRGNQPQHF. CDR3 nucleotides: TGTGCCAGCAGTTTATCGTTTAGAGGCAATCAGCCCCAGCATTTT.

This clone appeared a single time. V and J are TRBV9 and TRBJ2-2; maybe TRBD1 (7 bases). Germline CDR1 reads SGDLS; CDR2 reads YYNGEE. The CDR3 has 16 residues. Trimming removed 4 bases from V and 1 base from J, with 14 bases in between. The CDR3 loop reads CASSIRGDGNTGELFF. In DNA, the CDR3 is TGTGCCAGCAGCATCAGGGGGGATGGGAACACCGGGGAGCTGTTTTTT.

The chain couples TRBV24-1 to TRBJ1-5, with D perhaps matching TRBD1 (5 bases). CDR3 size: 18 residues. The V gene lost 8 bases and the J gene lost 7 bases, with 29 bases spanning the gap. Per germline, CDR1 KGHDR and CDR2 SFDVKD. The CDR3 DNA is TGTGCCACCAATCGACCCCCAAGTGAGCAGGGAATTCGGCAGCCCCAGCATTTT. It is translated as CATNRPPSEQGIRQPQHF.

This clone was found once. The J gene is TRBJ2-3, the V gene TRBV7-8; the D gene is possibly TRBD1 (5 bases). The CDR3 has 15 amino acids. CDR1 SGHVS and CDR2 FQNEAQ come from the germline V gene. With 1 base removed from V and 2 bases from J, the gap between germline ends came to 10 bases. The DNA for the CDR3 is TGTGCCAGCAGCTTAGTCGACAGATACACAGATACGCAGTATTTT. It is translated as CASSLVDRYTDTQYF. Variable domain in full (rest from reference TRBV7-8 and TRBJ2-3): GAGVSQSPRYKVAKRGQDVALRCDPISGHVSLFWYQQALGQGPEFLTYFQNEAQLDKSGLPSDRFFAERPEGSVSTLKIQRTQQEDSAVYLCASSLVDRYTDTQYFGPGTRLTVL.

The V and J genes are TRBV5-1 and TRBJ2-3, with D tentatively TRBD1 (6 bases). This CDR3 is 14 amino acids long. Germline V gives CDR1 SGHRS, CDR2 YFSETQ. Trimming left V 3 bases short and J 4 bases short, with 12 bases between. The CDR3 bases are TGCGCCAGCAGCTCGACAGGTCTTTCAGATACGCAGTATTTT. Protein product: CASSSTGLSDTQYF. The whole variable domain, filled in from reference TRBV5-1 and TRBJ2-3, reads KAGVTQTPRYLIKTRGQQVTLSCSPISGHRSVSWYQQTPGQGLQFLFEYFSETQRNKGNFPGRFSGRQFSNSRSEMNVSTLELGDSALYLCASSSTGLSDTQYFGPGTRLTVL.

This clone was detected only once. The V call is TRBV27, the J call TRBJ2-7; no firm D call. The CDR3 consists of 13 residues. Germline values: CDR1 MNHEY, CDR2 SMNVEV (reference sequence). V gave up 0 bases and J gave up 4 bases, with 7 bases separating them. CDR3 coding DNA: TGTGCCAGCAGTTTATCCCAGTTATACGAGCAGTACTTC. It translates to CASSLSQLYEQYF.

The chain is built from TRBV10-3 and TRBJ1-1; D possibly corresponds to TRBD1 (5 bases). This CDR3 spans 14 amino acids. V was shortened by 3 bases and J by 1 base, with 9 bases between the two germline ends. Germline CDR1 is ENHRY and CDR2 is SYGVKD. The CDR3 nucleotides are TGTGCCATCAGTGACCCGACAGAGAACACTGAAGCTTTCTTT. Protein sequence: CAISDPTENTEAFF.

The V gene is TRBV6-5, the J gene TRBJ2-2, with TRBD1 matching 8 bases. CDR1 MNHEY and CDR2 SVGAGI come from the germline V gene. The CDR3 runs to 14 residues. V lost 9 bases to trimming and J lost 4 bases; unmatched junction nucleotides: 7. In DNA form, the CDR3 reads TGTGCCAGAACGACAGGGGACCCCACCGGGGAGCTGTTTTTT. Translation gives CARTTGDPTGELFF.

V gene TRBV5-4 combines with J gene TRBJ1-2, with D possibly matching TRBD1 (5 bases). Trimming pared 1 base from V and 8 bases from J, leaving 21 bases between. Germline V lookup: CDR1 SGHNT, CDR2 YYREEE (reference sequence). This CDR3 is 16 amino acids long. CDR3 nucleotides: TGTGCCAGCAGCTTGTATAGTGGGCAGGGAAAACAAGGCTACACCTTC. It encodes CASSLYSGQGKQGYTF. The full variable domain, completed using reference TRBV5-4 and TRBJ1-2, is ETGVTQSPTHLIKTRGQQVTLRCSSQSGHNTVSWYQQALGQGPQFIFQYYREEENGRGNFPPRFSGLQFPNYSSELNVNALELDDSALYLCASSLYSGQGKQGYTFGSGTRLTVV.

The chain employs TRBV19 and TRBJ2-5, with 9 bases aligning to TRBD1. This CDR3 is 16 amino acids long. V shed 1 base and J 4 bases; nucleotides not matched to a gene: 7. Germline loops: CDR1 LNHDA, CDR2 SQIVND (reference sequence). This chain's CDR3 is CASSIGLQGAGETQYF. The CDR3 DNA is TGTGCCAGTAGTATAGGCTTACAGGGGGCTGGAGAGACCCAGTACTTC.

This chain joins TRBV7-2 and TRBJ1-5; D remains ambiguous. Germline assignment: CDR1 SGHTA and CDR2 FQGNSA. V was cut by 1 base and J by 3 bases, with 10 bases left in between. The CDR3 loop spans 15 amino acids. For the CDR3, the DNA is TGTGCCAGCAGCTTAGGATACGGGAACAATCAGCCCCAGCATTTT. Protein product: CASSLGYGNNQPQHF. The full variable domain, in which reference TRBV7-2 and TRBJ1-5 provide the parts outside the CDR3, is GAGVSQSPSNKVTEKGKDVELRCDPISGHTALYWYRQSLGQGLEFLIYFQGNSAPDKSGLPSDRFSAERTGGSVSTLTIQRTQQEDSAVYLCASSLGYGNNQPQHFGDGTRLSIL.

The chain carries TRBV10-3 and TRBJ2-6, with D maybe TRBD1 (5 bases). This CDR3 spans 17 amino acids. The ends were cut back, 4 bases at V and 0 bases at J, with 13 bases in the middle. Per the germline V gene, CDR1 is ENHRY and CDR2 is SYGVKD. The CDR3 nucleotides are TGTGCCATCAGTGGGGGCGTCAGTCGCTCTGGGGCCAACGTCCTGACTTTC. Translation gives CAISGGVSRSGANVLTF.

This chain uses TRBV18 with TRBJ2-2; D might be TRBD2 (5 bases). Germline lookup yields CDR1 KGHSH and CDR2 LQKENI. CDR3 length: 14 amino acids. Trimming shortened V by 5 bases and J by 7 bases, and 14 bases separated the two germline ends. The CDR3 DNA follows: TGTGCCAGCTCAACTAACCAGGAGGACGGGGAGCTGTTTTTT. Translation: CASSTNQEDGELFF.

The gene calls are TRBV6-6 and TRBJ1-3, with 7 bases aligning to TRBD1. This CDR3 region has 16 residues. Germline CDR1 and CDR2: MNHNY and SVGAGI (reference sequence). V gave up 2 bases and J gave up 3 bases; unmatched junction bases: 7. CDR3: CASSYVEGAGGNTIYF. In DNA form, the CDR3 reads TGTGCCAGCAGTTACGTTGAGGGGGCTGGTGGAAACACCATATATTTT.

This sequence joins TRBV6-5 and TRBJ2-3; no clear D gene. V was clipped by 5 bases and J by 0 bases, with 9 bases between them. CDR1 and CDR2 from the germline V gene are MNHEY and SVGAGI. There are 14 residues in the CDR3. The CDR3 coding sequence is TGTGCCAGCAGTACCAAGACTAGCACAGATACGCAGTATTTT. Amino acid sequence: CASSTKTSTDTQYF.

This sequence joins TRBV30 and TRBJ1-4; no clear D gene. Germline V lookup: CDR1 GTSNPN, CDR2 SVGIG (reference sequence). V dropped 5 bases and J dropped 0 bases, with 10 bases sitting between them. CDR3 length: 14 amino acids. The CDR3 coding sequence is TGTGCCTGGGCACAAGTTGCAACTAATGAAAAACTGTTTTTT. Residues: CAWAQVATNEKLFF. Full variable domain (missing parts from reference TRBV30 and TRBJ1-4): SQTIHQWPATLVQPVGSPLSLECTVEGTSNPNLYWYRQAAGRGLQLLFYSVGIGQISSEVPQNLSASRPQDRQFILSSKKLLLSDSGFYLCAWAQVATNEKLFFGSGTQLSVL.

As for this clone: At one boundary the junction diverges from the germline segment, which might be a read error. The chain has TRBV2 and TRBJ1-1; the D gene is possibly TRBD1 (5 bases). CDR1 SNHLY and CDR2 FYNNEI come from the germline V gene. The CDR3 has 12 residues. The CDR3 loop reads CASSEAGRGGDF. As DNA, the CDR3 is TGTGCCAGCAGTGAAGCGGGTAGGGGTGGTGACTTT.

The chain uses TRBV2 and TRBJ1-1; no firm D call. Trimming removed 4 bases from V and 3 bases from J, with 12 bases in between. The CDR3 covers 14 residues. CDR1 and CDR2 (germline): SNHLY, FYNNEI. CDR3 residues: CASSVRRVDTEAFF. The DNA of the CDR3 is TGTGCCAGCAGTGTACGACGGGTCGACACTGAAGCTTTCTTT.

This chain connects TRBV29-1 to TRBJ1-2; 9 bases are shared with TRBD1. Germline V gives CDR1 SQVTM, CDR2 ANQGSEA. Unmatched junction bases numbered 10, after V lost 6 bases and J lost 8 bases. The CDR3 extends over 13 amino acids. The CDR3 nucleotides read TGCAGCGTCTTGGACAGGGGAAGAAGCGGCTACACCTTC. This translates into CSVLDRGRSGYTF.

This clone was observed many times. The chain carries TRBV19 and TRBJ2-3; a possible D gene is TRBD1 (6 bases). The germline V gene has CDR1 LNHDA and CDR2 SQIVND (reference sequence). V lost 4 bases and J 4 bases, leaving 9 bases between the germline ends. The CDR3 has 13 residues. The CDR3 loop is CASSTYRADTQYF. The CDR3 DNA follows: TGTGCCAGTAGTACCTACAGGGCAGATACGCAGTATTTT.